One and the same sample provided the 5 T cell receptor beta chains below, sequenced in a study of T cells in Graves' hyperthyroidism and ophthalmopathy. Amplification of TCR beta CDR3 regions was performed using RNA transcripts as template. The HTBI primer set drove a first-round RT-PCR of the TCR CDR3. TCRdb re-called the multiplex PCR reads with MiXCR, one entry per CDR3 protein. There are 300,000 to 500,000 distinct CDR3 sequences in the sample; about 15% occur only once, and approximately 29% lies in the top ten. Sequencing was performed on blood. The origin of the receptors is a woman in her twenties or thirties with Graves' hyperthyroidism.

The table lists this clonotype with many counts. CDR3 sequence (DNA): TGTGCCAGCAGCGACCGGGACAGATCCTACGAGCAGTACTTC. This encodes CASSDRDRSYEQYF. The rearrangement uses TRBV27 and TRBJ2-7, with 7 bases identical to TRBD1. From germline, CDR1 is MNHEY and CDR2 SMNVEV (reference sequence). After removal of 6 bases from V and 1 base from J, the junction contained 6 bases not matched to a gene. The CDR3 spans 14 residues.

The chain carries TRBV20-1 and TRBJ1-2; D is undetermined. Germline V CDR1 and CDR2: DFQATT, SNEGSKA (reference sequence). V lost 2 bases to trimming and J lost 4 bases, with 8 bases between them. This CDR3 is built from 12 residues. The DNA for the CDR3 is TGCAGTGCTAGAATGTCAGCCTATGGCTACACCTTC. Translation: CSARMSAYGYTF.

This clonotype was seen at least ten times. J is TRBJ2-1 and V is TRBV9; 10 positions agree with TRBD2. The CDR3 is made up of 18 amino acids. V shed 1 base, J shed 6 bases, and the junction held 13 bases outside the gene matches. Germline V lookup: CDR1 SGDLS, CDR2 YYNGEE. The CDR3 nucleotides read TGTGCCAGCAGCGTACCGAGTGTAAAGCGGGAGGGCGGCAATGAGCAGTTCTTC. This encodes CASSVPSVKREGGNEQFF.

This clonotype has more than one count but fewer than ten. J is TRBJ1-4 and V is TRBV7-8; TRBD1 matches at 8 bases. Looked up from germline, CDR1 is SGHVS and CDR2 is FQNEAQ. This CDR3 comprises 16 residues. The junction had 13 bases not matched to a gene; V was cut back by 5 bases and J by 8 bases. CDR3: CASSQDRAVGFEKLFF. The CDR3 DNA sequence: TGTGCCAGCAGCCAGGACAGGGCTGTAGGCTTCGAAAAACTGTTTTTT.

This clonotype turned up a few times. The V and J genes are TRBV5-1 and TRBJ2-4; 8 nucleotides align to TRBD2. Germline values: CDR1 SGHRS, CDR2 YFSETQ. This CDR3 has 16 residues. V trimming: 3 bases; J trimming: 4 bases; junction bases outside the gene matches: 9. For the CDR3, the DNA is TGCGCCAGCAGCTCGGAGGCGGGGGGCTCAAAAAACATTCAGTACTTC. It is translated as CASSSEAGGSKNIQYF.